A selection of T cell receptor beta chains follows, all from one sample in a study of CD8 T cells in ankylosing spondylitis. Via MiXCR, TCRdb re-called the 5' RACE reads, giving one row per CDR3 protein. This table holds fewer than 450,000 distinct CDR3 sequences, about a sixth found once. Sequenced material: blood, either unsorted or a sorted T cell fraction (not recorded which). The receptors here all came from a male donor with ankylosing spondylitis. Both conserved end residues are part of each CDR3. D genes are given only for firm matches. Rows give clone size only sometimes, using once, few, many, or a class for an expanded clone.

V	D	size	J	DNA	CDR3
TRBV5-6	-	-	TRBJ2-7	TGTGCCAGCAGCTTGCAGGACTACGAGCAGTACTTC	CASSLQDYEQYF
TRBV19	-	-	TRBJ1-1	TGTGCCAGTAGTATAGTCGGGATCGAAGCTTTCTTT	CASSIVGIEAFF
TRBV6-2/TRBV6-3	-	few	TRBJ2-1	TGTGCCAGCAGTTACCAGGACCCTGGGCTCAATGAGCAGTTCTTC	CASSYQDPGLNEQFF
TRBV5-5	-	many	TRBJ1-4	TGTGCCAGCAGCTTGGAAGGTCAACGGGGAAAACTGTTTTTT	CASSLEGQRGKLFF
TRBV6-2/TRBV6-3	-	-	TRBJ1-5	TGTGCCAGCAGTTCCCCGGGACACAATCAGCCCCAGCATTTT	CASSSPGHNQPQHF
TRBV6-2/TRBV6-3	TRBD2	-	TRBJ2-7	TGTGCCAGCAGTTACTCGTTAAGCGGGAGTTCCTACGAGCAGTACTTC	CASSYSLSGSSYEQYF
TRBV3-1	-	few	TRBJ1-1	TGTGCCAGCAGCCGGGCGGATTTAGAGGAAGCTTTCTTT	CASSRADLEEAFF
TRBV6-2/TRBV6-3	TRBD2	few	TRBJ2-5	TGTGCCAGCAGTTTCCCTAGCGGGTTTCAAGAGACCCAGTACTTC	CASSFPSGFQETQYF
TRBV10-3	-	few	TRBJ2-3	TGTGCCATCAGTGATGTGAAAGATACGCAGTATTTT	CAISDVKDTQYF
TRBV20-1	-	-	TRBJ2-2	TGCAGTGCTAGTTTTAGGCCCGGGGAGCTGATTTTT	CSASFRPGELIF